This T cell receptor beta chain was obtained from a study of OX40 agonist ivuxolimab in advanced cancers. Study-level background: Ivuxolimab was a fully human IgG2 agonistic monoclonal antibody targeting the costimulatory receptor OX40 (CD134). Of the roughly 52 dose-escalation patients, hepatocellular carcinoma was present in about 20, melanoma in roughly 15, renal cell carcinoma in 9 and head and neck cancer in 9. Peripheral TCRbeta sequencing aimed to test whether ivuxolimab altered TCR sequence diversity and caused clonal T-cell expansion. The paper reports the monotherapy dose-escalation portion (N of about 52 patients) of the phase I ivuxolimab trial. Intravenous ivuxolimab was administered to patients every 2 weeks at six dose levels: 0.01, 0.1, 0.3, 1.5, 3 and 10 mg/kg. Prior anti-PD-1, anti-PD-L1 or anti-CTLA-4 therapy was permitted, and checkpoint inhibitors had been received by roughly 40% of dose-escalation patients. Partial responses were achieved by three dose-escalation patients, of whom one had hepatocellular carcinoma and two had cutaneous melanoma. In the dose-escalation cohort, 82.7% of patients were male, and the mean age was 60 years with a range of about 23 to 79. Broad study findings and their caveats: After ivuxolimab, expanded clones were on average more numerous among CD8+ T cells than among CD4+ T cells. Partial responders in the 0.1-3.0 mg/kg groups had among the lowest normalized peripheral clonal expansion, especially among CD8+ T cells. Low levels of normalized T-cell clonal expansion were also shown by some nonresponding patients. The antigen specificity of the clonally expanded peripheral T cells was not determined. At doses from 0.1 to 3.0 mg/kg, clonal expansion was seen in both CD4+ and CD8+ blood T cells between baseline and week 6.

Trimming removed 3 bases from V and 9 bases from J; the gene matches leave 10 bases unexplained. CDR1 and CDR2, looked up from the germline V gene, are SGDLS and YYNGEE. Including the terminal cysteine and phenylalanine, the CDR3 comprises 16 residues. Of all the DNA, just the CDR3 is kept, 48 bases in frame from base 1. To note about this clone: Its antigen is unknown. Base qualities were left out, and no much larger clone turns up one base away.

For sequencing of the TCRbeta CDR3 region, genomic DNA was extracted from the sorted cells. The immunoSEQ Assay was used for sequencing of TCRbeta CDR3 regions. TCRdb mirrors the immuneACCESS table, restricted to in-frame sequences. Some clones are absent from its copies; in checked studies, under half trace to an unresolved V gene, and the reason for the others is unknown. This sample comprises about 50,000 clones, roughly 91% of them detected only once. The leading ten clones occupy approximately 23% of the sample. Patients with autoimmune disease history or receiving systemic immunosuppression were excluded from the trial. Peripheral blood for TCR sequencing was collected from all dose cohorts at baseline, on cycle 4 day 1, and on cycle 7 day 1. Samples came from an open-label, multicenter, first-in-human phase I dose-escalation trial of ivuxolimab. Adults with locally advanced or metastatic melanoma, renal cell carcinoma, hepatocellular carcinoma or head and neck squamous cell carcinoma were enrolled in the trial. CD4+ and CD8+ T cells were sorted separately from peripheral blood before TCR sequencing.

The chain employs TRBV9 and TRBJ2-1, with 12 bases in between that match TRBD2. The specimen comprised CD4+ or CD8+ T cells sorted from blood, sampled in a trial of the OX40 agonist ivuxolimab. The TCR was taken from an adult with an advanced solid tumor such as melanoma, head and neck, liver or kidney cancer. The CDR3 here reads CASSGASLAGGGEQFF. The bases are TGTGCCAGCAGCGGCGCCTCACTAGCGGGAGGAGGTGAGCAGTTCTTC.